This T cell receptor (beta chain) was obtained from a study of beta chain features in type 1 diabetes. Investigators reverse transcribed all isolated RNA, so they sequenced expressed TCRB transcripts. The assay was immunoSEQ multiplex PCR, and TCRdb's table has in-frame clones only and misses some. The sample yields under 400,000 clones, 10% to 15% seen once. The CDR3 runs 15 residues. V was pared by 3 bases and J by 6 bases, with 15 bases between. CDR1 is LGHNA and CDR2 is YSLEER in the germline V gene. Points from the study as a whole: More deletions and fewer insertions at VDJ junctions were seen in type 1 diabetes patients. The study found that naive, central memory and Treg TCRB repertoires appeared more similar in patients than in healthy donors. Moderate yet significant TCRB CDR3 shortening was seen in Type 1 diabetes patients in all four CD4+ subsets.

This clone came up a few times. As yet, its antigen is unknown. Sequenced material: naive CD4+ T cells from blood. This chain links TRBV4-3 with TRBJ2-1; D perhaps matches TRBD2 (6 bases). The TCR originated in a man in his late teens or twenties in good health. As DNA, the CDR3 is TGCGCCAGCAGCCAGCCCGGGACTGCCACCAATGAGCAGTTCTTC. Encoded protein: CASSQPGTATNEQFF.